This TCR beta chain stems from a study of shared clonotypes between healthy human individuals (dated by TCRdb to about 2020). With respect to the entire study: The cohort comprised a couple of women and three men aged 18 to 49 years. To estimate repertoire size and how much clonotype sharing occurs between individuals, the study deeply sequenced the blood TCR repertoires of about 5 healthy adults. Different laboratories and diverse techniques were used to prepare libraries and sequence TCR repertoires, to increase sequencing depth and limit assay-specific biases. For each donor, CD4 naive and CD4 memory were each run on three plates, CD8 naive on two plates, and CD8 memory on one plate. Per donor, leukapheresis produced somewhere between about 0.85 and 8.9 billion PBMCs.

Points on this clone: Its antigen is not yet known. No per-base quality is available; no much larger clone lies one base away.

Beyond this particular receptor, the publication reports: About 5% of naive CD4, 3.5% of naive CD8, 2.3% of memory CD4, and around 0.4% of memory CD8 clonotypes were shared across a handful of donors. Sampling was limited to blood, and TCR repertoires in tissue likely differ from TCR repertoires in blood. Because the study included a small number of donors, the genetic and exposure-history diversity represented was limited. Incomplete sequencing was indicated by rarefaction of sorted-subset datasets, despite the large sequencing depth. Pairwise subsampling led to the expectation that sequencing depth would affect the degree of clonotype sharing among donors. Compared with non-shared clonotypes, clonotypes shared by all four sorted-subset donors had higher generation probabilities. Larger estimated clonotype richness was generally found for naive subsets than for memory subsets.

Using the deep immunoSEQ assay, TCR CDR3 regions were amplified from genomic DNA by multiplex PCR. For each cell subset, the extracted genomic DNA was distributed evenly across all wells of several immunoSEQ 96-well plates, and each plate served as one replicate. For sorted subsets, roughly 200 ng genomic DNA, equal to 25,000 to 35,000 T cell genomes, was loaded into each replicate PCR. Purified libraries were quantified with a Qubit 3.0 fluorometer, sized on a Bioanalyzer 2100, and re-quantified with the KAPA Library Quantification kit. A separate single-read 150-cycle Illumina NextSeq 550 flow cell was used to sequence each immunoSEQ 96-well plate. Per the original workflow: The immunoSEQ output contained only junctional sequences without quality scores, so filtering could not match that applied to full-length reads. Sequences were annotated with PyIR, a Python wrapper for IgBLAST v1.9, using IMGT germline references to assign V/J genes and CDR3. Reads with weak V/J assignments (E-value above 1e-6), missing CDR3, stop codons, out-of-frame junctions, or ambiguous translated residues were removed. V3J clonotypes were defined as sequences sharing an identical inferred V gene, J gene, and CDR3 amino acid sequence. To compute the percentage overlap between repertoires, the number of shared unique clonotypes was divided by the size of the smaller repertoire. Repertoire richness was assessed with RTK rarefaction, the Chao1 estimator, and Recon v2.1 estimates of unobserved clonotypes. OLGA was used to compute generation probabilities for all TCRbeta clonotypes that the gDNA method yielded from a handful of donors. As stored in TCRdb, this immuneACCESS dataset retains in-frame rearrangements with V and J assigned. A fraction of the clones does not appear; measured against another copy, unresolved V genes explain less than half of the discrepancy, and the remainder lacks a known reason. From that table come the V and J calls and clone size; the DNA was used to work out D and trimming. This sample is represented by roughly 1.4 million clones; just under 99% of them were singletons. The ten largest clones represent approximately 0.38% of the sample.

Healthy HIV-negative adults with no recently reported acute infections or vaccinations were included as donors. Only Caucasian adults living in Nashville, Tennessee, USA were represented among the donors. CD4+ T cells were enriched by magnetic negative selection; naive cells were then positively selected on CD45RA, and the negative fraction formed the memory subset. Blood was collected by leukapheresis, and PBMCs were isolated by Ficoll-Histopaque density gradient centrifugation and then cryopreserved in liquid nitrogen vapor phase. Analytical flow cytometry was used to check the purity and quantity of every magnetically sorted T cell population. From each sorted fraction, genomic DNA was isolated and quantified by UV absorbance on a Nanodrop 2000c. Its CDR3 holds 14 amino acids, cysteine through phenylalanine. This entry keeps only the CDR3 DNA: 42 bases, framed from base 1. Taken from the germline V gene (reference sequence), the CDR1 and CDR2 loops are SGHNT and YYREEE. Trimming at the junction amounts to 0 bases on V and 4 bases on J, and the germline ends lie 10 bases apart.

Sequenced sample: naive CD4+ T cells sorted from blood. This sample's cell subset or site label indicates: CD45RA+ positively selected. This TCR was sampled from a man aged 25 to 40 in good health. In this chain, TRBV5-4 is recombined with TRBJ1-2; too little of a D gene remains to name it. DNA sequence: TGTGCCAGCAGCTTGGAGGTATCAGCCTATGGCTACACCTTC. It specifies CASSLEVSAYGYTF.